The 30 T cell receptor beta chains reported below all come from one sample, sequenced in a study of T cell responses to AZD1222 COVID-19 vaccine. Some clones are missing from TCRdb's copy, which holds only in-frame ones; the method was immunoSEQ multiplex PCR. The sample yields around 110,000 clones, roughly 85% seen once. The material was peripheral blood, obtained on day 0 of MenACWY control vaccination. These receptor sequences come from an adult in good health.

The gene calls are TRBV18 and TRBJ1-3, with 8 nucleotides matching TRBD1. Germline CDR1 reads KGHSH; CDR2 reads LQKENI. CDR3 size: 16 residues. The trim removed 5 bases at V and 0 bases at J, leaving 6 bases unmatched. The CDR3 is CASSFGQGRSGNTIYF. The DNA of the CDR3 is TGTGCCAGCTCATTCGGACAGGGACGCTCTGGAAACACCATATATTTT.

This clone showed up just once. V gene TRBV4-3 combines with J gene TRBJ1-4; TRBD1 aligns across 10 bases. Germline V gene sequence: CDR1 LGHNA, CDR2 YSLEER. This CDR3 has 16 amino acids. J was trimmed by 8 bases and V by 1 base; bases with no gene match: 7. This CDR3 reads CASSQAHGQGEEKLFF. The CDR3 nucleotides are TGCGCCAGCAGCCAAGCCCACGGACAGGGGGAGGAAAAACTGTTTTTT.

The chain uses TRBV28 and TRBJ2-1; no reliable D call. There are 14 residues in the CDR3. V gave up 2 bases and J gave up 7 bases, with 12 bases separating them. From germline, CDR1 is MDHEN and CDR2 SYDVKM. This CDR3 is CASSLVDPLNEQFF. DNA for the CDR3: TGTGCCAGCAGTTTAGTTGACCCCCTGAATGAGCAGTTCTTC.

The chain is built from TRBV27 and TRBJ1-2; 8 bases agree with TRBD1. The CDR3 loop spans 14 amino acids. The junction had 11 bases not matched to a gene; V was cut back by 7 bases and J by 7 bases. The V gene's germline CDR1 is MNHEY and CDR2 SMNVEV (reference sequence). The CDR3 reads CASMGRTGWSGYTF. The CDR3 DNA follows: TGTGCCAGCATGGGAAGGACAGGGTGGAGTGGCTACACCTTC.

The chain recombines TRBV5-4 with TRBJ2-3, with a tentative D call TRBD1 (7 bases). This CDR3 region has 16 residues. V was shortened by 3 bases and J by 8 bases, with 22 bases between the two germline ends. Germline values: CDR1 SGHNT, CDR2 YYREEE (reference sequence). The CDR3 spells CASSSASDRTKGTQYF. As DNA, the CDR3 is TGTGCCAGCAGCTCCGCCTCGGACAGGACTAAGGGTACGCAGTATTTT.

The V gene is TRBV29-1, the J gene TRBJ2-1; 9 nucleotides line up with TRBD2. J lost 4 bases, V lost 8 bases, and 9 bases had no gene match. The germline gives CDR1 SQVTM, CDR2 ANQGSEA. The length of the CDR3 is 14 residues. DNA of the CDR3: TGCAGCATTCAGCGGGGGGTCGGGTACAATGAGCAGTTCTTC. Translating gives CSIQRGVGYNEQFF.

The V and J genes are TRBV28 and TRBJ1-1, with 12 bases matching TRBD1. The CDR3 extends over 16 amino acids. The junction had 8 bases not matched to a gene; V was cut back by 6 bases and J by 3 bases. Germline V gene data show CDR1 as MDHEN and CDR2 as SYDVKM. CDR3 region: CASRGTGGGWDTEAFF. The CDR3 DNA follows: TGTGCCAGCAGGGGGACAGGGGGCGGCTGGGACACTGAAGCTTTCTTT.

The V and J genes are TRBV24-1 and TRBJ2-1; D might be TRBD1 (6 bases). The CDR3 has 16 residues. The germline gives CDR1 KGHDR, CDR2 SFDVKD. V lost 5 bases and J lost 4, with 17 bases in between. For the CDR3, the DNA is TGTGCCACCAGTGCATGGGGGCAGGGAACTTACAATGAGCAGTTCTTC. Translated, it gives CATSAWGQGTYNEQFF.

This chain links TRBV19 with TRBJ1-1, with TRBD1 matching 7 bases. The CDR3 is made up of 15 amino acids. Trimming removed 7 bases from V and 2 bases from J; junction bases left unmatched: 10. Germline values: CDR1 LNHDA, CDR2 SQIVND (reference sequence). The chain's CDR3 is CASIGLGTANTEAFF. CDR3 nucleotide sequence: TGTGCCAGTATTGGTTTGGGGACAGCTAACACTGAAGCTTTCTTT. The whole variable domain, filled in from reference TRBV19 and TRBJ1-1, reads DGGITQSPKYLFRKEGQNVTLSCEQNLNHDAMYWYRQDPGQGLRLIYYSQIVNDFQKGDIAEGYSVSREKKESFPLTVTSAQKNPTAFYLCASIGLGTANTEAFFGQGTRLTVV.

This clone occurred once. The chain combines TRBV23-1 with TRBJ2-1; TRBD1 agrees at 9 bases. TRBV23-1 qualifies as an ORF whose function is uncertain. V gave up 9 bases and J gave up 9 bases; unmatched junction bases: 15. The length of the CDR3 is 15 residues. This CDR3 reads CASLTGTGRGAEQFF. The CDR3 coding sequence is TGCGCCAGTTTGACCGGGACAGGGAGGGGTGCTGAGCAGTTCTTC.

The V gene is TRBV7-2, the J gene TRBJ2-6, with D perhaps TRBD1 or TRBD2 (6 bases each). This CDR3 comprises 17 residues. V lost 4 bases to trimming and J lost 1 base, with 14 bases between them. The germline gives CDR1 SGHTA, CDR2 FQGNSA. CDR3 residues: CASSSLGGGSGANVLTF. CDR3 nucleotides: TGTGCCAGCAGCTCATTGGGGGGCGGATCTGGGGCCAACGTCCTGACTTTC.

This chain uses TRBV29-1 with TRBJ1-2; TRBD1 matches 7 bases. The J segment lost 5 bases and the V segment lost 5 bases, leaving 5 bases of the junction unmatched. This CDR3 is built from 12 residues. Germline lookup yields CDR1 SQVTM and CDR2 ANQGSEA. CDR3 in amino acids: CSVPRQGYGYTF. For the CDR3, the DNA is TGCAGCGTTCCGCGACAGGGATATGGCTACACCTTC.

This sequence joins TRBV2 and TRBJ2-5; the D gene is possibly TRBD1 (6 bases). V was cut by 7 bases and J by 4 bases, with 10 bases left in between. CDR3 length: 12 amino acids. The V gene's germline CDR1 is SNHLY and CDR2 FYNNEI. The CDR3 DNA follows: TGTGCCAGCATGCAGGGGAGAGAGACCCAGTACTTC. This encodes CASMQGRETQYF.

This chain uses TRBV5-4 with TRBJ2-7; 10 bases agree with TRBD2. Germline lookup yields CDR1 SGHNT and CDR2 YYREEE (reference sequence). V trimming: 0 bases; J trimming: 6 bases; junction bases outside the gene matches: 6. The CDR3 consists of 15 residues. The CDR3 is CASSLDASGGLEQYF. The CDR3 bases are TGTGCCAGCAGCTTGGACGCTAGCGGGGGCCTCGAGCAGTACTTC.

This clone was counted once. The V gene is TRBV6-2 or TRBV6-3, the J gene TRBJ1-4, with unresolved D. This CDR3 comprises 16 residues. Trimming shortened V by 2 bases and J by 0 bases, and 10 bases separated the two germline ends. CDR1 and CDR2 from the germline V gene are MNHEY and SVGEGT. The CDR3 loop is CASSYGPSTTNEKLFF. CDR3 sequence (DNA): TGTGCCAGCAGTTACGGTCCTTCCACAACTAATGAAAAACTGTTTTTT.

This chain connects TRBV28 to TRBJ2-2; 9 nucleotides agree with TRBD2. This CDR3 has 17 residues. V was clipped by 0 bases and J by 6 bases; unmatched bases: 8. CDR1 and CDR2 from the germline V gene are MDHEN and SYDVKM. For the CDR3, the DNA is TGTGCCAGCAGTTTATGGGGACTAGCCAAGGGCCCCGGGGAGCTGTTTTTT. Amino acid sequence: CASSLWGLAKGPGELFF. Full variable domain (missing parts from reference TRBV28 and TRBJ2-2): DVKVTQSSRYLVKRTGEKVFLECVQDMDHENMFWYRQDPGLGLRLIYFSYDVKMKEKGDIPEGYSVSREKKERFSLILESASTNQTSMYLCASSLWGLAKGPGELFFGEGSRLTVL.

The chain has TRBV7-6 and TRBJ2-7; 9 positions agree with TRBD1. The junction had 6 bases not matched to a gene; V was cut back by 1 base and J by 5 bases. Germline CDR1 is SGHVS and CDR2 is FNYEAQ. There are 15 residues in the CDR3. The CDR3 DNA reads as TGTGCCAGCAGCTTAGGCGGGACAGGGACCAACGAGCAGTACTTC. Translation gives CASSLGGTGTNEQYF.

The genes are TRBV11-2 and TRBJ1-2; D might be TRBD1 (5 bases). Germline-derived CDR1 and CDR2 are SGHAT and FQNNGV. There are 13 residues in the CDR3. Trimming shortened V by 1 base and J by 6 bases, and 9 bases separated the two germline ends. DNA of the CDR3: TGTGCCAGCAGCTTAGGAATGGGGGATGGCTACACCTTC. This codes for CASSLGMGDGYTF.

The chain recombines TRBV6-5 with TRBJ2-5; 8 bases are a match to TRBD1. This CDR3 spans 14 amino acids. Trimming at V came to 2 bases and at J to 7 bases, leaving 6 bases not matched to a gene. Looked up from germline, CDR1 is MNHEY and CDR2 is SVGAGI. The CDR3 sequence: CASSYDRGSGTQYF. As DNA, the CDR3 is TGTGCCAGCAGTTACGACAGGGGAAGTGGGACCCAGTACTTC.

The rearrangement joins TRBV9 to TRBJ2-2; the D is unclear. V lost 0 bases and J lost 0, with 12 bases in between. The CDR3 is 17 residues long. The germline gives CDR1 SGDLS, CDR2 YYNGEE. CDR3 loop: CASSVAQRLANTGELFF. The DNA for the CDR3 is TGTGCCAGCAGCGTAGCCCAAAGACTCGCGAACACCGGGGAGCTGTTTTTT.

J is TRBJ2-1 and V is TRBV4-1; 9 bases are a match to TRBD2. The germline CDR1 and CDR2 sequences are MGHRA and YSYEKL. J lost 5 bases, V lost 4 bases, and 9 bases had no gene match. This CDR3 spans 16 amino acids. The CDR3: CASSPLGGGVDNEQFF. DNA of the CDR3: TGCGCCAGCAGCCCTCTTGGCGGGGGGGTCGACAATGAGCAGTTCTTC.

The sample holds one count of this clone. The chain combines TRBV7-2 with TRBJ2-7; 9 bases line up with TRBD1. In germline, CDR1 is SGHTA, CDR2 FQGNSA. Trimming at V came to 1 base and at J to 7 bases, leaving 8 bases not matched to a gene. The CDR3 is made up of 15 amino acids. CDR3 in amino acids: CASSLVGQGPSEQYF. The DNA for the CDR3 is TGTGCCAGCAGCTTAGTGGGACAGGGTCCGTCAGAGCAGTACTTC.

V and J are TRBV6-6 and TRBJ1-2, with D uncertain. Germline loops: CDR1 MNHNY, CDR2 SVGAGI (reference sequence). The CDR3 contains 14 residues. With 6 bases removed from V and 8 bases from J, the gap between germline ends came to 19 bases. The CDR3 loop is CASSPDIGFQGYTF. CDR3 coding DNA: TGTGCCAGCAGCCCCGACATTGGTTTTCAAGGCTACACCTTC.

V gene TRBV5-1 combines with J gene TRBJ2-5; 7 bases agree with TRBD1. This CDR3 has 15 amino acids. The ends lost 6 bases at V and 2 bases at J; junction bases unmatched: 10. CDR1 and CDR2 from the germline V gene are SGHRS and YFSETQ. The CDR3 DNA sequence: TGCGCCAGCACCCCGGGACAGCTAGCTCAAGAGACCCAGTACTTC. This sequence encodes CASTPGQLAQETQYF. The variable domain in full, completed from reference TRBV5-1 and TRBJ2-5, reads KAGVTQTPRYLIKTRGQQVTLSCSPISGHRSVSWYQQTPGQGLQFLFEYFSETQRNKGNFPGRFSGRQFSNSRSEMNVSTLELGDSALYLCASTPGQLAQETQYFGPGTRLLVL.

V is TRBV18 and J is TRBJ1-4; D is ambiguous. This CDR3 comprises 13 residues. Trimming pared 4 bases from V and 4 bases from J, leaving 7 bases between. The germline V gene encodes CDR1 KGHSH and CDR2 LQKENI. The CDR3 sequence is CASSQSLNEKLFF. CDR3 nucleotides: TGTGCCAGCTCACAAAGCCTTAATGAAAAACTGTTTTTT.

The chain uses TRBV6-5 and TRBJ1-2, with a possible D match to TRBD1 (6 bases). CDR3 size: 13 residues. CDR1 MNHEY and CDR2 SVGAGI come from the germline V gene. Trimming removed 4 bases at V and 7 bases at J, with 13 bases between. The CDR3 spells CASSSQGTGGYTF. CDR3 sequence (DNA): TGTGCCAGCAGTTCACAGGGAACGGGTGGCTACACCTTC.

The chain combines TRBV6-5 with TRBJ2-5; 16 bases map to TRBD2. Germline CDR1 MNHEY, CDR2 SVGAGI. The junction had 1 base not matched to a gene; V was cut back by 4 bases and J by 2 bases. CDR3 size: 16 residues. The DNA for the CDR3 is TGTGCCAGCAGTTCGGGACTAGCGGGGGGGCAAGAGACCCAGTACTTC. The encoded protein is CASSSGLAGGQETQYF.

The J gene is TRBJ1-2, the V gene TRBV24-1; no definite D call. V dropped 5 bases and J dropped 3 bases, with 9 bases sitting between them. CDR3 length equals 13 residues. Germline V gene sequence: CDR1 KGHDR, CDR2 SFDVKD. The CDR3: CATSVAAYYGYTF. The CDR3 DNA follows: TGTGCCACCAGTGTGGCAGCCTACTATGGCTACACCTTC.

This clone showed up just once. The gene calls are TRBV6-4 and TRBJ2-3, with D unclear. V was pared by 0 bases and J by 2 bases, with 3 bases between. CDR3 length: 13 residues. In germline, CDR1 is MRHNA, CDR2 SNTAGT. CDR3 protein: CASSDSDTDTQYF. For the CDR3, the DNA is TGTGCCAGCAGTGACTCGGACACAGATACGCAGTATTTT.

The table lists this clone with many counts. This chain joins TRBV28 and TRBJ1-5, with D possibly TRBD1 on 6 matching bases. Germline V gene data show CDR1 as MDHEN and CDR2 as SYDVKM. The CDR3 has 19 residues. V lost 2 bases and J 2 bases, leaving 22 bases between the germline ends. For the CDR3, the DNA is TGTGCCAGCAGTTTAGGGGGGGCACCGGGGCCCAGGGGCAATCAGCCCCAGCATTTT. Residues: CASSLGGAPGPRGNQPQHF.